A single sample is the source of the 25 T cell receptor beta chains below, sequenced in a study of control samples from healthy donors and cancer patients. TCRdb's table, derived via immunoSEQ multiplex PCR, lists solely in-frame clones and lacks some. The data contain 170,000 or so clones, about 93% of them seen just once; the ten biggest clones take up over 1.1%. Sequenced material: blood. The receptors were sampled from a man aged 18 to 35 in good health.

The chain has TRBV7-3 and TRBJ1-4; no definite D call. V was pared by 2 bases and J by 2 bases, with 18 bases between. CDR1 SGHTA and CDR2 FQGTGA come from the germline V gene. The CDR3 sequence is 18 residues long. CDR3 sequence (DNA): TGTGCCAGCAGCTTATTAGTAGGTTTTGCTTTGACTAATGAAAAACTGTTTTTT. It is translated as CASSLLVGFALTNEKLFF.

This clone appeared once. The CDR3 DNA sequence: TGCGCCAGCAGCTTTGGGGTTAATGAAAAACTGTTTTTT. As protein: CASSFGVNEKLFF. This chain uses TRBV5-1 with TRBJ1-4; no definite D call. This CDR3 has 13 amino acids. Germline V gene sequence: CDR1 SGHRS, CDR2 YFSETQ. The V end lost 2 bases, the J end lost 4 bases, and 6 bases lay between the germline ends.

The chain recombines TRBV18 with TRBJ1-4; 9 nucleotides line up with TRBD1. CDR1 and CDR2 from the germline V gene are KGHSH and LQKENI. V was pared by 4 bases and J by 6 bases, with 3 bases of the junction left unmatched. The CDR3 is 14 residues long. The CDR3 DNA reads as TGTGCCAGCTCACTGGGACAGGGCTATGAAAAACTGTTTTTT. Its translation: CASSLGQGYEKLFF.

The CDR3 DNA reads TGCGCCAGCAGCCAACAGCGGACTAGCTCTAACAATGAGCAGTTCTTC. This encodes CASSQQRTSSNNEQFF. V usage is TRBV4-1 and J usage is TRBJ2-1; 8 nucleotides agree with TRBD2. CDR3 length equals 16 residues. With V trimmed by 2 bases and J by 5 bases, 8 bases remained unmatched. Germline assignment: CDR1 MGHRA and CDR2 YSYEKL.

The chain links TRBV27 to TRBJ1-1; maybe TRBD1 (6 bases). The V gene lost 4 bases and the J gene lost 4 bases, with 13 bases spanning the gap. CDR1 is MNHEY, CDR2 SMNVEV, per germline (reference sequence). The CDR3 totals 14 residues. CDR3 protein: CASSSGHLGTEAFF. CDR3 bases: TGTGCCAGCAGTTCGGGACATTTGGGCACTGAAGCTTTCTTT.

The chain uses TRBV5-5 and TRBJ2-5; TRBD1 might be the D (6 bases). The V end was cut by 5 bases, the J end by 2 bases, with 10 bases between. The CDR3 is 13 residues long. The germline gives CDR1 SGHKS, CDR2 YYEKEE (reference sequence). CDR3 amino acids: CASRWDIQETQYF. The CDR3 DNA sequence: TGTGCCAGCAGATGGGACATACAAGAGACCCAGTACTTC.

The chain recombines TRBV7-3 with TRBJ1-1; a weak D match, TRBD1 (6 bases). The CDR3 is made up of 13 amino acids. The V end lost 2 bases, the J end lost 6 bases, and 10 bases lay between the germline ends. The germline V gene encodes CDR1 SGHTA and CDR2 FQGTGA. The CDR3: CASSLGEGAEAFF. The CDR3 bases are TGTGCCAGCAGCTTAGGGGAGGGGGCTGAAGCTTTCTTT.

This chain uses TRBV2 with TRBJ2-5; D might be TRBD1 (6 bases). The germline gives CDR1 SNHLY, CDR2 FYNNEI. The germline V and J ends were trimmed by 6 bases and 1 base, with 9 bases remaining between them. There are 13 residues in the CDR3. Written as DNA, the CDR3 is TGTGCCAGCAGAAAAGGGGGCCAAGAGACCCAGTACTTC. It encodes CASRKGGQETQYF.

V usage is TRBV10-3 and J usage is TRBJ2-7; 12 nucleotides align to TRBD2. Losses at the gene ends were 0 bases for V and 1 base for J; bases not matched to a gene: 4. Germline values: CDR1 ENHRY, CDR2 SYGVKD. This CDR3 contains 17 residues. The CDR3: CAISESVGLAGSYEQYF. The CDR3 DNA sequence: TGTGCCATCAGTGAGTCCGTAGGACTAGCGGGATCCTACGAGCAGTACTTC.

The gene calls are TRBV6-1 and TRBJ2-1, with D possibly matching TRBD2 (7 bases). The CDR3 loop spans 16 amino acids. Germline CDR1 reads MNHNS; CDR2 reads SASEGT. V dropped 2 bases and J dropped 9 bases, with 20 bases sitting between them. The CDR3 DNA follows: TGTGCCAGCAGTGAAAGGGTCCGTAGGGGGGAGGGTGAGCAGTTCTTC. Translated, it gives CASSERVRRGEGEQFF.

The chain carries TRBV6-1 and TRBJ2-3, with 8 bases aligning to TRBD1. The CDR3 has 13 residues. From germline, CDR1 is MNHNS and CDR2 SASEGT. V was pared by 3 bases and J by 10 bases, with 6 bases of the junction left unmatched. The CDR3 DNA sequence: TGTGCCAGCAGTGAGCTCGGACAGGGCCCGCAGTATTTT. This translates into CASSELGQGPQYF.

V is TRBV6-5 and J is TRBJ1-4; 7 positions match TRBD1. The junction had 4 bases not matched to a gene; V was cut back by 0 bases and J by 12 bases. The CDR3 covers 13 residues. Germline loops: CDR1 MNHEY, CDR2 SVGAGI. For the CDR3, the DNA is TGTGCCAGCAGTTACTCGAGGCAGGGGGAACTGTTTTTT. This codes for CASSYSRQGELFF.

V usage is TRBV7-3 and J usage is TRBJ1-1; D ambiguous. This CDR3 has 13 amino acids. Trimming removed 3 bases at V and 6 bases at J, with 11 bases between. Germline loops: CDR1 SGHTA, CDR2 FQGTGA. CDR3 amino acids: CASSLGREAEAFF. In nucleotides, the CDR3 is TGTGCCAGCAGCTTGGGTCGGGAGGCTGAAGCTTTCTTT.

In this sample, this clone turned up once. This sequence joins TRBV5-1 and TRBJ1-4; D not certain. Germline V lookup: CDR1 SGHRS, CDR2 YFSETQ. V dropped 3 bases and J dropped 8 bases, with 17 bases sitting between them. The CDR3 covers 15 residues. In nucleotides, the CDR3 is TGCGCCAGCAGCTCGTTTAAGTACGGAGGCGAAAAACTGTTTTTT. Its protein product is CASSSFKYGGEKLFF. The full variable domain, completed using reference TRBV5-1 and TRBJ1-4, is KAGVTQTPRYLIKTRGQQVTLSCSPISGHRSVSWYQQTPGQGLQFLFEYFSETQRNKGNFPGRFSGRQFSNSRSEMNVSTLELGDSALYLCASSSFKYGGEKLFFGSGTQLSVL.

The genes are TRBV7-9 and TRBJ1-4; perhaps TRBD1 as D (5 bases). This CDR3 has 15 amino acids. CDR1 and CDR2 (germline): SEHNR, FQNEAQ (reference sequence). Trimming removed 5 bases at V and 6 bases at J, with 16 bases between. The CDR3 sequence: CASSRRGAVDEKLFF. DNA for the CDR3: TGTGCCAGCAGCCGCCGAGGGGCCGTGGATGAAAAACTGTTTTTT.

The gene calls are TRBV25-1 and TRBJ2-1; possibly TRBD1 for D (5 bases). CDR1 and CDR2 from the germline V gene are MGHDK and SYGVNS. The CDR3 totals 14 residues. Trimming shortened V by 0 bases and J by 9 bases, and 12 bases separated the two germline ends. The CDR3 DNA is TGTGCCAGCAGTGAATACAGGGAAACGGGTGAGCAGTTCTTC. Translating gives CASSEYRETGEQFF.

The rearrangement joins TRBV25-1 to TRBJ1-3; the D gene is possibly TRBD1 (5 bases). This CDR3 has 13 residues. V gave up 6 bases and J gave up 2 bases, with 8 bases separating them. Germline CDR1 is MGHDK and CDR2 is SYGVNS. CDR3 coding DNA: TGTGCCAGCAGGTTAGGGGCTGGAAACACCATATATTTT. Translated, it gives CASRLGAGNTIYF.

The chain has TRBV7-2 and TRBJ2-5; a possible D gene is TRBD1 (6 bases). Deletions cut 3 bases from V and 2 bases from J, with 10 bases between. Germline CDR1 reads SGHTA; CDR2 reads FQGNSA. This CDR3 region has 14 residues. CDR3 in amino acids: CASSFGTPQETQYF. In nucleotides, the CDR3 is TGTGCCAGCAGCTTCGGGACACCTCAAGAGACCCAGTACTTC.

The chain joins TRBV18 to TRBJ2-1, with D possibly matching TRBD1 (6 bases). V gave up 5 bases and J gave up 6 bases, with 20 bases separating them. This CDR3 has 16 amino acids. Germline lookup yields CDR1 KGHSH and CDR2 LQKENI. The CDR3 loop is CASSTIGGGSVNEQFF. The CDR3, as DNA: TGTGCCAGCTCAACTATAGGGGGTGGTAGTGTCAATGAGCAGTTCTTC.

The chain uses TRBV5-1 and TRBJ2-7; D may match TRBD1 or TRBD2 (5 bases each). This CDR3 has 17 amino acids. V shed 4 bases and J shed 5 bases, with 25 bases lying between them. CDR1 is SGHRS and CDR2 is YFSETQ in the germline V gene. Here the CDR3 DNA reads TGCGCCAGCAGCCCGGGGCCCATAGGACTGATGACCCACGAGCAGTACTTC. The encoded protein is CASSPGPIGLMTHEQYF.

This sequence joins TRBV27 and TRBJ2-3; unclear D gene. The germline V and J ends were trimmed by 4 bases and 5 bases, with 16 bases remaining between them. CDR3 length equals 15 residues. Germline-derived CDR1 and CDR2 are MNHEY and SMNVEV (reference sequence). CDR3 amino acids: CASSSPRTGGDTQYF. CDR3 DNA sequence: TGTGCCAGCAGTTCCCCTCGGACCGGCGGAGATACGCAGTATTTT.

A remark on this clone: The same CDR3 also results from other DNA sequences found in this sample. The rearrangement joins TRBV5-1 to TRBJ1-1; D is unclear. The CDR3 totals 13 residues. Per germline, CDR1 SGHRS and CDR2 YFSETQ. The V gene lost 4 bases and the J gene lost 0 bases, with 7 bases spanning the gap. DNA for the CDR3: TGCGCCAGCAGCCTGGGCATGAACACTGAAGCTTTCTTT. As protein: CASSLGMNTEAFF.

CDR3 in DNA: TGTGCCTGGGTCCGACCTCCAGACACTGAAGCTTTCTTT. It is translated as CAWVRPPDTEAFF. The rearrangement joins TRBV30 to TRBJ1-1; no clear D. Deletions cut 5 bases from V and 3 bases from J, with 13 bases between. Germline CDR1 GTSNPN, CDR2 SVGIG (reference sequence). The CDR3 runs to 13 residues.

The CDR3 sequence is CASSRQGASYEQYF. The CDR3 DNA follows: TGTGCCAGCAGTCGGCAGGGGGCTTCCTACGAGCAGTACTTC. V and J are TRBV2 and TRBJ2-7, with 8 bases lining up with TRBD1. The CDR3 sequence is 14 residues long. The ends lost 5 bases at V and 1 base at J; junction bases unmatched: 4. Looked up from germline, CDR1 is SNHLY and CDR2 is FYNNEI. Looking up the rest from reference TRBV2 and TRBJ2-7 gives the full variable domain: EPEVTQTPSHQVTQMGQEVILRCVPISNHLYFYWYRQILGQKVEFLVSFYNNEISEKSEIFDDQFSVERPDGSNFTLKIRSTKLEDSAMYFCASSRQGASYEQYFGPGTRLTVT.

The genes are TRBV4-1 and TRBJ2-3; possibly TRBD1 for D (5 bases). Germline assignment: CDR1 MGHRA and CDR2 YSYEKL. The V gene lost 4 bases and the J gene lost 0 bases, with 11 bases spanning the gap. This CDR3 comprises 15 residues. The CDR3 here is CASSLAGSSTDTQYF. The CDR3 DNA follows: TGCGCCAGCAGCCTTGCAGGGTCTAGCACAGATACGCAGTATTTT.